The entry that follows covers one T cell receptor beta chain sequence. Only one count was recorded for this clone. Its recognized antigen is unknown. No base quality values were provided; no much bigger clone lies one nucleotide off. The source of the sample is a study of blood T cell repertoires in COVID-19 (dated by TCRdb to 2019 to 2021). Notes on the research overall: Collaborator samples came from the United States, Italy and Spain and covered acute and convalescent phases of COVID-19. The prospective study material was composed of cDNA or gDNA derived from T cells, B-cell-depleted T cells, or PBMCs. Deeply sampled blood TCRbeta repertoires from subjects exposed to, actively infected with, or recovered from COVID-19 were included in the dataset. Samples were obtained from the ongoing ImmuneRACE study (first 160 participants) and from 1,254 subjects provided by 6 global collaborators. Where HLA class I and class II types were available, the types were taken from metadata supplied by the sample provider, not from assay-based typing. The repertoires were released in a freely available public database meant as a resource for research on the immune response to SARS-CoV-2. Nearly every sample came with metadata listing a de-identified subject ID, COVID-19 status, age in years and sex. The study at large found these results: The quantity of clinical and demographic metadata differed by source and by participant and was supplied without curation.

From the germline V gene, CDR1 is SGHRS and CDR2 is YFSETQ. The CDR3 contains 15 residues, cysteine and phenylalanine counted. The read is trimmed to its CDR3 DNA, 45 bases read in frame from base 1. Germline trimming: 0 bases from V, 10 bases from J; junction bases outside gene matches: 11. Collaborating institutions collected whole blood in K2EDTA tubes following their own protocols. For TCRbeta analysis, collaborators shipped samples as frozen whole blood, isolated PBMCs, or DNA extracted from either of those sample types. The immunoSEQ Assay, a bias-controlled multiplex PCR, was used to amplify TCRbeta CDR3 regions from genomic DNA. From the authors' description of their analysis: The number of nucleated cells in each sample was estimated from the amplification of reference gene primers within the assay. To quantify the absolute abundance of each unique TCRbeta CDR3 rearrangement, sequence reads were collapsed and filtered. Productive Simpson clonality was computed per sample as the square root of Simpson's diversity index over productive rearrangements. The source is immuneACCESS, and TCRdb retained only in-frame sequences with V and J called. Part of the clones is not carried over; for the studies checked, unresolved V genes explain less than half of this, and the remainder is unexplained. Clone size and V and J calls were adopted from that table, with D and trimming inferred from the DNA. The sample table records 180,000 or so clones; more than 80% of these occur just once. The ten largest clones take up around 7.8% of the sample.

The clonotype originates from a woman between 55 and 75 years old with acute or convalescent COVID-19. Material for sequencing was peripheral blood. The chain is encoded by TRBV5-1 joined to TRBJ1-1; TRBD1 aligns with 8 central bases. CDR3 region: CASSLGTGLRYGAFF. In nucleotides, the sequence is TGCGCCAGCAGCTTGGGGACAGGGCTGCGTTATGGAGCTTTCTTT.